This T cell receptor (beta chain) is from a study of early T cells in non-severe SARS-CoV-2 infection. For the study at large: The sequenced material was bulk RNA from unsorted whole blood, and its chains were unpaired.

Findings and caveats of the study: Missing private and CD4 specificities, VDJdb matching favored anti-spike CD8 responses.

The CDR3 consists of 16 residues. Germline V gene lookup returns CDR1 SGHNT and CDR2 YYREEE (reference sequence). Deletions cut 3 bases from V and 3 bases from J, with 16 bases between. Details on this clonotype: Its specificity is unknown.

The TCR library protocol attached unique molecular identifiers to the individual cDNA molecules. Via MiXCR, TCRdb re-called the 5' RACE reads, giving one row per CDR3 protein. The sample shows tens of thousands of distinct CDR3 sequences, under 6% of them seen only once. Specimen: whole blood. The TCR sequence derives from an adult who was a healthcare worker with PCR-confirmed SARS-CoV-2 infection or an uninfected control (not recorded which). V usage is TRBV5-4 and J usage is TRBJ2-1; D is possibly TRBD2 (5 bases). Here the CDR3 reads CASSSRTHGDYNEQFF. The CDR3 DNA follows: TGTGCCAGCAGCTCCCGCACCCACGGGGACTACAATGAGCAGTTCTTC.